This T cell receptor (beta chain) was obtained from a study of identical twins. The V gene end was trimmed by 4 bases and the J gene end by 0 bases; junction bases not matched to a gene: 6. CDR3 size: 17 residues. CDR1 and CDR2 (germline): MNHEY, SVGEGT. As for this clonotype: Its matching antigen is unknown.

Study-wide findings and caveats: Sequences that were beta out-of-frame showed weaker excess twin sharing. There were fewer insertions in abundant cord blood beta clonotypes, but memory repertoires showed no such pattern.

TCRdb reanalysed the 5' RACE reads using MiXCR and keeps one entry per CDR3 protein. The table lists 420,000 or so distinct CDR3 sequences, approximately 18% of them singletons, with roughly an eighth in the top ten. The source is a man in his forties or fifties in good health. Sequenced input: naive T cells sorted from blood. The rearrangement uses TRBV6-2 or TRBV6-3 and TRBJ2-6, with TRBD1 matching 7 bases. The CDR3 sequence: CASSFRDSFSGANVLTF. The CDR3 bases are TGTGCCAGCAGTTTCCGGGACAGCTTCTCTGGGGCCAACGTCCTGACTTTC.